A selection of T cell receptor beta chains follows, all from one sample in a study of blood T cell repertoires in COVID-19. This table comes from immunoSEQ multiplex PCR, and its TCRdb copy is limited to in-frame clones, with some not included. The data contain 180,000 or so clones, about 85% of them singletons. Sample: peripheral blood. The receptors stem from a man aged 60 to 75 who had recovered from COVID-19. Each CDR3 is given with its conserved first and last residue. D genes are given only for firm matches.

D: TRBD2; V: TRBV29-1; CDR3: CSVVGTSASDTQYF
D: TRBD2; V: TRBV27; CDR3: CASSSWTSRSTDTQYF
D: -; V: TRBV6-4; CDR3: CASSKEGVGTDTQYF
D: -; V: TRBV12-3/TRBV12-4; CDR3: CASSLGLRETQYF
D: -; V: TRBV5-6; CDR3: CASSFQEEQYF
D: -; V: TRBV5-1; CDR3: CASSLTQGIHGYTF
D: -; V: TRBV11-2; CDR3: CASSLVGSGYEQYF
D: TRBD1; V: TRBV7-3; CDR3: CASSLGTGGYTF
D: -; V: TRBV24-1; CDR3: CATSGAGNEKLFF
D: -; V: TRBV6-4; CDR3: CASSDSMQGNVGGYTF
D: -; V: TRBV7-7; CDR3: CASSPGGGSTEAFF
D: TRBD1; V: TRBV5-1; CDR3: CASSADRVIAEAFF
D: TRBD1; V: TRBV7-2; CDR3: CASSPRGTGDQPQHF
D: -; V: TRBV2; CDR3: CASSAGPSETQYF
D: -; V: TRBV2; CDR3: CASSERGITSTDTQYF
D: -; V: TRBV12-3/TRBV12-4; CDR3: CASSYRDTQYF
D: TRBD1; V: TRBV27; CDR3: CASSSQGGPNEKLFF
D: TRBD2; V: TRBV9; CDR3: CASSVGGLAGSYEQYF